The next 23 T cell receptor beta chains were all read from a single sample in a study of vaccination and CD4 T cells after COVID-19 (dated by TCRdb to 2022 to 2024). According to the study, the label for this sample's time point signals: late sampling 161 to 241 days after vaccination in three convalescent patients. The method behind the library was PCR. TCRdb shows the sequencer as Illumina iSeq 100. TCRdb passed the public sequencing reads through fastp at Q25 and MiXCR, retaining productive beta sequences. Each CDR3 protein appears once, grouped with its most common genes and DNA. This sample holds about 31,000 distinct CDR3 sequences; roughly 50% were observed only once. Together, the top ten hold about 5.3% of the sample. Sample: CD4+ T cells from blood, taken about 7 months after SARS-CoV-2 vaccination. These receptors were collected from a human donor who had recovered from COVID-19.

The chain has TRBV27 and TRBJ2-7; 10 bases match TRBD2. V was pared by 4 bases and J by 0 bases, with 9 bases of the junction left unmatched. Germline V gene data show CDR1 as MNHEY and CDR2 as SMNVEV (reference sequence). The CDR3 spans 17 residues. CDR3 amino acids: CASSSIGASGSSYEQYF. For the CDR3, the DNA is TGTGCCAGCAGTTCAATCGGGGCTAGCGGGAGCTCCTACGAGCAGTACTTC.

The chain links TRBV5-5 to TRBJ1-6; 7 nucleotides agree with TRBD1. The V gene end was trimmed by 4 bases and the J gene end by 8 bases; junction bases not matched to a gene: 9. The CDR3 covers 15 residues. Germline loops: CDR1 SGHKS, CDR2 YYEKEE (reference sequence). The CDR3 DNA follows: TGTGCCAGCAGCCCAACCGGGACAGATTATTCACCCCTCCACTTT. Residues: CASSPTGTDYSPLHF.

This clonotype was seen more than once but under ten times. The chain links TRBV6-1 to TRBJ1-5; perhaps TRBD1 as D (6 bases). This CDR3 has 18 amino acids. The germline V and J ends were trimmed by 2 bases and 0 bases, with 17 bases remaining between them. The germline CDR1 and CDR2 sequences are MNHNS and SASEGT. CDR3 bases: TGTGCCAGCAGTGAACCTCCGGGGGGCAGACATAGCAATCAGCCCCAGCATTTT. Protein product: CASSEPPGGRHSNQPQHF.

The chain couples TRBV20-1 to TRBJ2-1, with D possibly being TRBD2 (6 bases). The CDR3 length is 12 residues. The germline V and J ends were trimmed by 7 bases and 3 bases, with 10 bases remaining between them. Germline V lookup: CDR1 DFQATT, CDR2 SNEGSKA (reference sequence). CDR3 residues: CSGEVSYNEQFF. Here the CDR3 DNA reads TGCAGTGGGGAGGTCAGCTACAATGAGCAGTTCTTC.

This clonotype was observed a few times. As DNA, the CDR3 is TGTGCCAGCAGTTACTCTGCCAGTCGCTACGAGCAGTACTTC. Amino acids: CASSYSASRYEQYF. This sequence joins TRBV6-5 and TRBJ2-7; no reliable D call. Trimming removed 0 bases from V and 3 bases from J, with 9 bases in between. Germline V gene sequence: CDR1 MNHEY, CDR2 SVGAGI. The CDR3 extends over 14 amino acids.

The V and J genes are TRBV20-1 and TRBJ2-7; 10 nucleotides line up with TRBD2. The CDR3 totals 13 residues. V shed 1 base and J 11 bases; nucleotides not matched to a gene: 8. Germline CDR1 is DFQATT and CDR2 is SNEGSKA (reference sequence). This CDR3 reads CSARGTSGMGEYF. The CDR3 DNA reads TGCAGTGCTAGAGGGACTAGCGGAATGGGGGAGTACTTC.

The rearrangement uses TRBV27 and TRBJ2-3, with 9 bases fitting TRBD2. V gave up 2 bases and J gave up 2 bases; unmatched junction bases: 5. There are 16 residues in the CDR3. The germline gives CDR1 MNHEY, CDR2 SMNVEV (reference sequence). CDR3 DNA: TGTGCCAGCAGTTTAACCCTAGCGGGGAACACAGATACGCAGTATTTT. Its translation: CASSLTLAGNTDTQYF.

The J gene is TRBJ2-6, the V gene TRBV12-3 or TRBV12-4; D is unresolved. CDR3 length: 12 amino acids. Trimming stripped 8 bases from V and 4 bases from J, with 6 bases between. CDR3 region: CASGPGANVLTF. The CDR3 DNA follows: TGTGCCAGCGGACCCGGGGCCAACGTCCTGACTTTC.

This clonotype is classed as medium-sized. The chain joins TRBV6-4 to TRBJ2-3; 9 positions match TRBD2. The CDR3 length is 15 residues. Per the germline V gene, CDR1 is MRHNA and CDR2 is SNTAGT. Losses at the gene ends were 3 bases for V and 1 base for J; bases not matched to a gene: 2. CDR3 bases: TGTGCCAGCAGTGATTCTAGCGGGGGCACAGATACGCAGTATTTT. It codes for CASSDSSGGTDTQYF.

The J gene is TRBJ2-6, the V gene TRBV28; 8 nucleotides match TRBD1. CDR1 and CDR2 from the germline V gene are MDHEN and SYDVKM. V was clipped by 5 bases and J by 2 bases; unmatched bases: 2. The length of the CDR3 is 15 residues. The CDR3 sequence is CASSEQGAGANVLTF. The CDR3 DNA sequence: TGTGCCAGCAGTGAACAGGGGGCTGGGGCCAACGTCCTGACTTTC.

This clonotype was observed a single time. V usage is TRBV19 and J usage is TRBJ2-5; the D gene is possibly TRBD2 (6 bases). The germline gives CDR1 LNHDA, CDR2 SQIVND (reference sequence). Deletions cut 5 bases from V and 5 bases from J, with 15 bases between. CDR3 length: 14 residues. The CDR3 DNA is TGTGCCAGTAGTCCTACTATGGGGGGTGAGACCCAGTACTTC. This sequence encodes CASSPTMGGETQYF.

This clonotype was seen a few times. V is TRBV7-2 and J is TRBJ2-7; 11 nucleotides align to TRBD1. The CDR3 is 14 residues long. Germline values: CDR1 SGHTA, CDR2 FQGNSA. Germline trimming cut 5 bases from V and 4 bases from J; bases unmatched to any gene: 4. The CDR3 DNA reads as TGTGCCAGCAGCCCGGGACAGGGGGTGTACGAGCAGTACTTC. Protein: CASSPGQGVYEQYF.

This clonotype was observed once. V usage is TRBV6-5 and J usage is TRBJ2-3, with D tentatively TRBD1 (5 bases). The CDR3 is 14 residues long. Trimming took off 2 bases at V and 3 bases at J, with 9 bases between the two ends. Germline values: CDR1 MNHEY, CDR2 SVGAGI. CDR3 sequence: CASSYPGLTDTQYF. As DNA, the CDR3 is TGTGCCAGCAGTTACCCAGGGTTAACAGATACGCAGTATTTT.

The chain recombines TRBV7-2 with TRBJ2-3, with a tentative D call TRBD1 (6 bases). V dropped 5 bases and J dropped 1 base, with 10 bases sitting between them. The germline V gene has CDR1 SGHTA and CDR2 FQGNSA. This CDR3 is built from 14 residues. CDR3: CASSRRTGTDTQYF. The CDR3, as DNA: TGTGCCAGCAGCCGTCGGACAGGCACAGATACGCAGTATTTT.

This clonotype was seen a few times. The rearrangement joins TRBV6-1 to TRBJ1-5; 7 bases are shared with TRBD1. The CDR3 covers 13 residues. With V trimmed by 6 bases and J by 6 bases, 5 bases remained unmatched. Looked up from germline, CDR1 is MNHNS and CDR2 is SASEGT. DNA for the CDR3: TGTGCCAGCAGGACAGGGTCAAGTCAGCCCCAGCATTTT. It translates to CASRTGSSQPQHF.

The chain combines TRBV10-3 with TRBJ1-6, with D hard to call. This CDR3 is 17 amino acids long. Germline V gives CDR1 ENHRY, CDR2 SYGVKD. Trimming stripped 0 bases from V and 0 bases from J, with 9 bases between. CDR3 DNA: TGTGCCATCAGTGAGTCGGTCAGGAGCTCCTATAATTCACCCCTCCACTTT. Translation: CAISESVRSSYNSPLHF.

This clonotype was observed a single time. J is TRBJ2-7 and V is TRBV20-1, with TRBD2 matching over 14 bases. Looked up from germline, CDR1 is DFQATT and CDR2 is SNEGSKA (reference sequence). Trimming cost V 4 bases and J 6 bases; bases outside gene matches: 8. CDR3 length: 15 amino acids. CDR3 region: CSANPGTSGSGEQYF. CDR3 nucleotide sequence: TGCAGTGCTAACCCCGGGACTAGCGGGAGCGGCGAGCAGTACTTC.

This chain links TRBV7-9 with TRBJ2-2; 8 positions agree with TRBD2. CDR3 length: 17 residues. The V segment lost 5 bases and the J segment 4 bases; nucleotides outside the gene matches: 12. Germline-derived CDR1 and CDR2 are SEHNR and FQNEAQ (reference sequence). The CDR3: CASSLRSGSLFTGELFF. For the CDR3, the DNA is TGTGCCAGCAGCCTCAGGAGCGGGAGTCTATTCACCGGGGAGCTGTTTTTT. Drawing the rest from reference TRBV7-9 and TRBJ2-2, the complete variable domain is DTGVSQNPRHKITKRGQNVTFRCDPISEHNRLYWYRQTLGQGPEFLTYFQNEAQLEKSRLLSDRFSAERPKGSFSTLEIQRTEQGDSAMYLCASSLRSGSLFTGELFFGEGSRLTVL.

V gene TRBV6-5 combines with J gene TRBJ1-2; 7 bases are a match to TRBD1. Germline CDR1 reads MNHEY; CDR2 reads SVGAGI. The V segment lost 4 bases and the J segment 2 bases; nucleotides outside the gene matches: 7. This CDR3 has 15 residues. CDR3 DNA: TGTGCCAGCAGTTCGACAGGGCCCTTCAACTATGGCTACACCTTC. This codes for CASSSTGPFNYGYTF.

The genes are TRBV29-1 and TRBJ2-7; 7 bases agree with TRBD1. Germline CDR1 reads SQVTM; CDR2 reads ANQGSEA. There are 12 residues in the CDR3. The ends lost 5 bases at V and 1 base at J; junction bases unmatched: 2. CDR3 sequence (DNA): TGCAGCGTTAGGACAGGATCCTACGAGCAGTACTTC. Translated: CSVRTGSYEQYF.

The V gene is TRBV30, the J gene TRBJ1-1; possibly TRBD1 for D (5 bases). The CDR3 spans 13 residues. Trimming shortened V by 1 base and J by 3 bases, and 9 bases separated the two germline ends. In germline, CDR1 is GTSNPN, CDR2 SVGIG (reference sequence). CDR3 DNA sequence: TGTGCCTGGAGTGGCAGGGTGGACACTGAAGCTTTCTTT. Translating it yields CAWSGRVDTEAFF.

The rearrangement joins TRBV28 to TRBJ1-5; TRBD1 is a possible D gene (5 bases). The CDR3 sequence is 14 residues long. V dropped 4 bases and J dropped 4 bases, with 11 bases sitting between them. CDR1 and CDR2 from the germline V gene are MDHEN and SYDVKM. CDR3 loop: CASSWAGGNQPQHF. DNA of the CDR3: TGTGCCAGCAGTTGGGCGGGGGGGAATCAGCCCCAGCATTTT.

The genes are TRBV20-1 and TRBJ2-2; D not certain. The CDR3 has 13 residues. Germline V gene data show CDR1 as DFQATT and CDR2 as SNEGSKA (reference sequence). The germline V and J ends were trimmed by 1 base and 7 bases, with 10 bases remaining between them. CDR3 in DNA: TGCAGTGCTAGAGCAGTATCTGACGGGGAGCTGTTTTTT. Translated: CSARAVSDGELFF.